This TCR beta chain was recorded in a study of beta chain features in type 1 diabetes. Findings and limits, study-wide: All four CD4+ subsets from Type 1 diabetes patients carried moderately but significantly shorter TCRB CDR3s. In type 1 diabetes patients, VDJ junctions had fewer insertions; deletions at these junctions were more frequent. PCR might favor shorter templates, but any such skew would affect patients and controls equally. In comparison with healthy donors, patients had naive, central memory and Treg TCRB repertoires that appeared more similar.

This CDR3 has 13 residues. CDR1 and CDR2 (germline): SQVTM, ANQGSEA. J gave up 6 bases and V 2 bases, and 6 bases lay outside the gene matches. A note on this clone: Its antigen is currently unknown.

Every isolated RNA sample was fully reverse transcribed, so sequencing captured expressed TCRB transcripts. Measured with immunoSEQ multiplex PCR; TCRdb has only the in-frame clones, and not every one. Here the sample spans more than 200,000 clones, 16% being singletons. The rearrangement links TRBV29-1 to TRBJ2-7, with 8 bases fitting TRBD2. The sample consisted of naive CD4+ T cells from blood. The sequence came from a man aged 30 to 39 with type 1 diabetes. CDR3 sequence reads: CSVEPMAGGEQYF. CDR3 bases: TGCAGCGTTGAACCAATGGCGGGAGGCGAGCAGTACTTC.